This TCR beta chain was captured by sequencing in a study of cytomegalovirus exposure and HLA in healthy donors. Separate from the approximately 600-subject first cohort was the 120-subject validation cohort, to which the donors belonged. In the case of this clone: What it recognizes is unknown.

Regarding the study as a whole: The finding came from a later analysis; first-cohort TCR clusters tended to co-occur in the 130 or so validation repertoires.

Unmatched junction bases numbered 1, after V lost 6 bases and J lost 2 bases. The CDR3 loop spans 15 amino acids. Germline V gives CDR1 MNHEY, CDR2 SMNVEV (reference sequence). The protocol was immunoSEQ multiplex PCR, while the TCRdb copy is restricted to in-frame clones and leaves out a portion. This sample carries 300,000 to 450,000 clones, roughly 90% of them seen once, and the ten largest clones take roughly 0.82%. Sequencing was carried out using PBMCs. The sequence derives from a woman aged 18-35 years in good health and CMV-seronegative. The rearrangement joins TRBV27 to TRBJ2-6; TRBD1 agrees at 10 bases. The CDR3 nucleotides read TGTGCCAGCAGGACAGGGGGCGCTGGGGCCAACGTCCTGACTTTC. This codes for CASRTGGAGANVLTF. Combining the CDR3 with reference TRBV27 and TRBJ2-6 gives the whole variable domain EAQVTQNPRYLITVTGKKLTVTCSQNMNHEYMSWYRQDPGLGLRQIYYSMNVEVTDKGDVPEGYKVSRKEKRNFPLILESPSPNQTSLYFCASRTGGAGANVLTFGAGSRLTVL.